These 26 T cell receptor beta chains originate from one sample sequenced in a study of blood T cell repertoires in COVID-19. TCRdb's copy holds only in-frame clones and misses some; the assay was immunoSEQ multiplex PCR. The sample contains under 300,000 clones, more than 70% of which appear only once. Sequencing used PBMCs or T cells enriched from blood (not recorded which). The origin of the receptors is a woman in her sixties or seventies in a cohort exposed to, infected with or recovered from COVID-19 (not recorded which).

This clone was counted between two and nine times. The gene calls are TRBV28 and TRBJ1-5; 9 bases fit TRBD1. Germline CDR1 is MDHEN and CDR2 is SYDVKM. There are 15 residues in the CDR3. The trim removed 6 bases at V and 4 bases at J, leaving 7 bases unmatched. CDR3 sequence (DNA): TGTGCCAGCAGCTTACAGGGGGCGCAGAATCAGCCCCAGCATTTT. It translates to CASSLQGAQNQPQHF. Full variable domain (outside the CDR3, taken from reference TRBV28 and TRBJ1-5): DVKVTQSSRYLVKRTGEKVFLECVQDMDHENMFWYRQDPGLGLRLIYFSYDVKMKEKGDIPEGYSVSREKKERFSLILESASTNQTSMYLCASSLQGAQNQPQHFGDGTRLSIL.

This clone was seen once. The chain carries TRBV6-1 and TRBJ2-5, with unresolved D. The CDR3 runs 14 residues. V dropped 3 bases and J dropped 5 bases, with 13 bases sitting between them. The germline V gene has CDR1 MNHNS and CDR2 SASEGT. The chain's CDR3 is CASSDIGIAETQYF. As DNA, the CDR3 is TGTGCCAGCAGTGACATCGGAATAGCCGAGACCCAGTACTTC.

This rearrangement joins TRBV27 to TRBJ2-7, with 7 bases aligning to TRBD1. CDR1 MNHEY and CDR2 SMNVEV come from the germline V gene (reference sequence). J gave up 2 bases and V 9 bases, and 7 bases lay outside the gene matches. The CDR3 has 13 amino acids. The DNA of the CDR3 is TGTGCCAGTAAGAAACAGGGGCCCTACGAGCAGTACTTC. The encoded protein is CASKKQGPYEQYF.

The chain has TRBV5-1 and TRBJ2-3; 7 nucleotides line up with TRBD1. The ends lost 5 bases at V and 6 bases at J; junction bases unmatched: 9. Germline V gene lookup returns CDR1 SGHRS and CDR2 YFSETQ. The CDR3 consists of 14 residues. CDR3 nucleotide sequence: TGCGCCAGCAGACTTACAGGGGTTAAGGATACGCAGTATTTT. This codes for CASRLTGVKDTQYF. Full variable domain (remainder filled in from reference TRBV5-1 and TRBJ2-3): KAGVTQTPRYLIKTRGQQVTLSCSPISGHRSVSWYQQTPGQGLQFLFEYFSETQRNKGNFPGRFSGRQFSNSRSEMNVSTLELGDSALYLCASRLTGVKDTQYFGPGTRLTVL.

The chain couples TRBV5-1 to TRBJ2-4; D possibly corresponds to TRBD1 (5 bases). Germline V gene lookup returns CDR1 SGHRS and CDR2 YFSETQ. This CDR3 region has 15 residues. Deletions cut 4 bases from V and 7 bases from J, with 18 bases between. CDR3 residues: CASSQAGNQLNIQYF. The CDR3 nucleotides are TGCGCCAGCAGCCAGGCAGGGAACCAACTGAACATTCAGTACTTC.

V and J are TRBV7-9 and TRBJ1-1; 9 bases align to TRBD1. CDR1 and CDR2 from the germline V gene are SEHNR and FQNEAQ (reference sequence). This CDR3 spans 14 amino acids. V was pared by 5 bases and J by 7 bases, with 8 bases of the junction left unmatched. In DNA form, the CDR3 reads TGTGCCAGCAGCCGGGGACAGGGAAACCATGAAGCTTTCTTT. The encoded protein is CASSRGQGNHEAFF.

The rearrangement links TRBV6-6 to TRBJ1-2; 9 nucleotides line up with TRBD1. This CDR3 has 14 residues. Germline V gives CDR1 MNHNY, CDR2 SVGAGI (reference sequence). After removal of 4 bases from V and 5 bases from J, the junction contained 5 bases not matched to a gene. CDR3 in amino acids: CASSSRDREYGYTF. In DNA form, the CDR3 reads TGTGCCAGCAGTTCCCGGGACAGGGAATATGGCTACACCTTC.

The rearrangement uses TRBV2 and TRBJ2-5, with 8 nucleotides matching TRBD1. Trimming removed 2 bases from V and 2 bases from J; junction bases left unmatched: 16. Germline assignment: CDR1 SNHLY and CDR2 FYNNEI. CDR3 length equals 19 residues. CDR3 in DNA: TGTGCCAGCAGTGAAAGTCAGGGCAGGGGGCGATCTGTACAAGAGACCCAGTACTTC. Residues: CASSESQGRGRSVQETQYF.

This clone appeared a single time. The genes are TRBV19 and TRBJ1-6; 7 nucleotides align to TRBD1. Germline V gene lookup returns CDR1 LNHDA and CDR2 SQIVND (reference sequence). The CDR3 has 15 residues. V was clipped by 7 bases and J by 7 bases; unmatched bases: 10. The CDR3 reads CASTVGTDENSPLHF. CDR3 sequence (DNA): TGTGCCAGTACGGTTGGGACAGACGAAAATTCACCCCTCCACTTT.

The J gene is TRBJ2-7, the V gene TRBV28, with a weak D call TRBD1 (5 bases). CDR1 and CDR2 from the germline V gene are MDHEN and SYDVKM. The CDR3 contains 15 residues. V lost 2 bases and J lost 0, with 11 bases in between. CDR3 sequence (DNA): TGTGCCAGCAGTTTAGCAGGGATCCCCTCCTACGAGCAGTACTTC. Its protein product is CASSLAGIPSYEQYF. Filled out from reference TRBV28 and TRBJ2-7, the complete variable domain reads DVKVTQSSRYLVKRTGEKVFLECVQDMDHENMFWYRQDPGLGLRLIYFSYDVKMKEKGDIPEGYSVSREKKERFSLILESASTNQTSMYLCASSLAGIPSYEQYFGPGTRLTVT.

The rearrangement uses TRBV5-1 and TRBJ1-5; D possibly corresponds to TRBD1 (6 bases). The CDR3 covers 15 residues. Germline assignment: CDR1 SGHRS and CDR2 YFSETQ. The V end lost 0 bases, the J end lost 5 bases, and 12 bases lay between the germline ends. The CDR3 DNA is TGCGCCAGCAGCTTGGACCAGGGGTCGGATCAGCCCCAGCATTTT. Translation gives CASSLDQGSDQPQHF.

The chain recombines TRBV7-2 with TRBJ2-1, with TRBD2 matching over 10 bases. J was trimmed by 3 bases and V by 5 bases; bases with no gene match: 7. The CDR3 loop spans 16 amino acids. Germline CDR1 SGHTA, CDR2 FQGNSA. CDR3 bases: TGTGCCAGCAGCACCCGGACTAGCGGAGGCTACAATGAGCAGTTCTTC. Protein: CASSTRTSGGYNEQFF. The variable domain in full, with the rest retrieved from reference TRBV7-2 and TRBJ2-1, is GAGVSQSPSNKVTEKGKDVELRCDPISGHTALYWYRQSLGQGLEFLIYFQGNSAPDKSGLPSDRFSAERTGGSVSTLTIQRTQQEDSAVYLCASSTRTSGGYNEQFFGPGTRLTVL.

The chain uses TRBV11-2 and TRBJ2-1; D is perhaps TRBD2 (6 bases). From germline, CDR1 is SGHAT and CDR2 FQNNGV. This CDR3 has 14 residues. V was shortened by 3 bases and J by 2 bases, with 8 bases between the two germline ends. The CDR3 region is CASSFLAAYNEQFF. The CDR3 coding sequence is TGTGCCAGCAGCTTTTTAGCGGCCTACAATGAGCAGTTCTTC. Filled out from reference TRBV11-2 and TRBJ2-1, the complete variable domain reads EAGVAQSPRYKIIEKRQSVAFWCNPISGHATLYWYQQILGQGPKLLIQFQNNGVVDDSQLPKDRFSAERLKGVDSTLKIQPAKLEDSAVYLCASSFLAAYNEQFFGPGTRLTVL.

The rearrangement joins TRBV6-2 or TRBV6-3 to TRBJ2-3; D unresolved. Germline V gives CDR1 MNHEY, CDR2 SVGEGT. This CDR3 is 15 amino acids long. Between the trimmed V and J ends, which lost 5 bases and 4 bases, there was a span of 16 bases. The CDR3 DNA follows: TGTGCCAGCAGTGGGTACGGTCCCGCGGCAGATACGCAGTATTTT. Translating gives CASSGYGPAADTQYF.

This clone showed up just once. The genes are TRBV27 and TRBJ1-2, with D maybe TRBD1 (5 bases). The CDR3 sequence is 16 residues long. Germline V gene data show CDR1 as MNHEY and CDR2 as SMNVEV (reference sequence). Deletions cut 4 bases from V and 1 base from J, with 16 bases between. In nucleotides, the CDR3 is TGTGCCAGCAGTTCGGGACTCCTGACCGATAACTATGGCTACACCTTC. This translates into CASSSGLLTDNYGYTF.

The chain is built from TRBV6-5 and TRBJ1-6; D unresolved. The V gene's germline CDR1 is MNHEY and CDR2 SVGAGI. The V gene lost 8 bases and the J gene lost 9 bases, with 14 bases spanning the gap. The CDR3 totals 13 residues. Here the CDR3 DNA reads TGTGCCAGCGGGCCGGGAATGGGTTCACCCCTCCACTTT. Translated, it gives CASGPGMGSPLHF.

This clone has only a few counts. CDR3 residues: CASSPRRGVGYTF. The CDR3 DNA follows: TGTGCCAGCAGTCCTCGCAGGGGGGTTGGCTACACCTTC. The rearrangement uses TRBV27 and TRBJ1-2; TRBD1 matches at 7 bases. The CDR3 extends over 13 amino acids. Unmatched junction bases numbered 7, after V lost 5 bases and J lost 7 bases. CDR1 and CDR2 from the germline V gene are MNHEY and SMNVEV (reference sequence).

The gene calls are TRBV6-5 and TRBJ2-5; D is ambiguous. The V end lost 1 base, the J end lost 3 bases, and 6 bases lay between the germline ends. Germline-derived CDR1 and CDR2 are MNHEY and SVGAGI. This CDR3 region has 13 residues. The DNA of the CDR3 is TGTGCCAGCAGTTACTTTCAAAAAGAGACCCAGTACTTC. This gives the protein CASSYFQKETQYF.

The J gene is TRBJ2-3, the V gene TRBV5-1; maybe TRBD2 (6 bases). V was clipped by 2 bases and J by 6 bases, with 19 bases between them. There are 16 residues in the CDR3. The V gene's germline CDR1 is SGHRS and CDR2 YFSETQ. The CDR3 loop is CASSFREGLSRDTQYF. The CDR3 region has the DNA TGCGCCAGCAGCTTCAGAGAGGGACTCTCCAGGGATACGCAGTATTTT. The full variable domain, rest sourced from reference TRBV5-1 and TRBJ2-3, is KAGVTQTPRYLIKTRGQQVTLSCSPISGHRSVSWYQQTPGQGLQFLFEYFSETQRNKGNFPGRFSGRQFSNSRSEMNVSTLELGDSALYLCASSFREGLSRDTQYFGPGTRLTVL.

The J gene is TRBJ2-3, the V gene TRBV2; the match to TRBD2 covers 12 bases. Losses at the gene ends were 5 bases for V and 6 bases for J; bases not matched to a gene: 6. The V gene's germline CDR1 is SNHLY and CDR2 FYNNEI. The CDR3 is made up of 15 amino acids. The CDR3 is CASSLLAGGGDTQYF. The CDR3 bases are TGTGCCAGCAGTTTACTAGCGGGAGGAGGCGATACGCAGTATTTT.

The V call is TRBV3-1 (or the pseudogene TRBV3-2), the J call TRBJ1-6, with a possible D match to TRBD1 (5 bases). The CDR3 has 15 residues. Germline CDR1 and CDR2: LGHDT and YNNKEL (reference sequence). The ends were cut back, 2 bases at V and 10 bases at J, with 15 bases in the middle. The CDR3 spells CASSQPGTLGSPLHF. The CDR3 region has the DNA TGTGCCAGCAGCCAACCCGGGACTCTCGGCTCACCCCTCCACTTT.

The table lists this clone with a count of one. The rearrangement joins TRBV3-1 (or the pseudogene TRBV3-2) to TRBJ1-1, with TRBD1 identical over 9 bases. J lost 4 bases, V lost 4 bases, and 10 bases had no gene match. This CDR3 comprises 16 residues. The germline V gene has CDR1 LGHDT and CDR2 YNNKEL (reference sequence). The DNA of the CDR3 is TGTGCCAGCAGCCCCGGGACAGGGCGATTTAGCACTGAAGCTTTCTTT. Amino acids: CASSPGTGRFSTEAFF.

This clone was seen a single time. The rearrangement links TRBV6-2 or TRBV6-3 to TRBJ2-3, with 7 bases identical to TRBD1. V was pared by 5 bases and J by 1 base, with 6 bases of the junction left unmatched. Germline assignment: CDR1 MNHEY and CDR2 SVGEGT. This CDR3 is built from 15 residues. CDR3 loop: CASSKNGQGTDTQYF. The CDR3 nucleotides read TGTGCCAGCAGTAAAAATGGACAGGGCACAGATACGCAGTATTTT.

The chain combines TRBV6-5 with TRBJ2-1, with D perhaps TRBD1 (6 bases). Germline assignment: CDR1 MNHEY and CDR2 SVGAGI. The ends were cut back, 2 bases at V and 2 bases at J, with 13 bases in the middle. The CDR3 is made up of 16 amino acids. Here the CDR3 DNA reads TGTGCCAGCAGTTACCACCGGGACACCACCTACAATGAGCAGTTCTTC. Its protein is CASSYHRDTTYNEQFF.

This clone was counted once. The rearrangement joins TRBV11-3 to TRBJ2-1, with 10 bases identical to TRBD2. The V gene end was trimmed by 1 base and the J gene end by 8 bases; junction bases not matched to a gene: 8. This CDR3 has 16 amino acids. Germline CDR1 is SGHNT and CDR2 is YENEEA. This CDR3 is CASSLGTSGNLDEQFF. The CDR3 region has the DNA TGTGCCAGCAGCTTAGGCACTAGCGGGAATCTCGATGAGCAGTTCTTC.

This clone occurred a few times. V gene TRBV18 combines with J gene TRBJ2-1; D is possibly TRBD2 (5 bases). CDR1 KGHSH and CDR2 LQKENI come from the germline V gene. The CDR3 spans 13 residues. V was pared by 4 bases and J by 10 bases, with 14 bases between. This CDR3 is CASSLREVGEQFF. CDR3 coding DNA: TGTGCCAGCTCACTCCGGGAAGTGGGGGAGCAGTTCTTC.